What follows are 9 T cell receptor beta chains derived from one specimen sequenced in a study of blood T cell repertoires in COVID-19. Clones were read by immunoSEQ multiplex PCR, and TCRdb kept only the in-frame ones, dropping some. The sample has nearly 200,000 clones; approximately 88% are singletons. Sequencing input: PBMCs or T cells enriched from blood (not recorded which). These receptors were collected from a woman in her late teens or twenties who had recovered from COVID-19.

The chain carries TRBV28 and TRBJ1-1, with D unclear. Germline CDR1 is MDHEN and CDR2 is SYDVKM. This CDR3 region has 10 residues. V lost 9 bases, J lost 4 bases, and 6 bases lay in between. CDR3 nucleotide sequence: TGTGCCAGTGGAGGCACTGAAGCTTTCTTT. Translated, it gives CASGGTEAFF.

The CDR3 region is CASSPGHPYYEQYF. CDR3 sequence (DNA): TGTGCCAGCAGCCCGGGACACCCCTATTATGAGCAGTACTTC. The chain recombines TRBV27 with TRBJ2-7; possibly TRBD1 for D (6 bases). Germline V gives CDR1 MNHEY, CDR2 SMNVEV (reference sequence). This CDR3 has 14 amino acids. V gave up 6 bases and J gave up 7 bases, with 19 bases separating them.

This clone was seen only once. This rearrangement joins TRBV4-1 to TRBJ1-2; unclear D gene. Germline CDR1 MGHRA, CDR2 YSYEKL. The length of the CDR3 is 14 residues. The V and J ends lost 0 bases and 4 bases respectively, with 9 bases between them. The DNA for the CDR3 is TGCGCCAGCAGCCAAGACTCCGAGAGCTATGGCTACACCTTC. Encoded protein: CASSQDSESYGYTF.

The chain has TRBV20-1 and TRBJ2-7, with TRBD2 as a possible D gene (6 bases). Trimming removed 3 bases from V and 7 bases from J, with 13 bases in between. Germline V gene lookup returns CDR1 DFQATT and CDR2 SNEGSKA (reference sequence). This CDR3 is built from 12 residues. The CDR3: CSASDAGREQYF. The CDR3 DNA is TGCAGTGCTAGTGACGCAGGGAGGGAGCAGTACTTC.

The CDR3 region has the DNA TGTGCCAGCAGCTTGGCCGCGGGACAGGGGGCGAACTATGGCTACACCTTC. It codes for CASSLAAGQGANYGYTF. The chain combines TRBV5-4 with TRBJ1-2, with 12 bases that match TRBD1. The CDR3 totals 17 residues. The V and J ends lost 0 bases and 2 bases, in that order; junction bases with no gene match: 5. Germline V gene sequence: CDR1 SGHNT, CDR2 YYREEE (reference sequence).

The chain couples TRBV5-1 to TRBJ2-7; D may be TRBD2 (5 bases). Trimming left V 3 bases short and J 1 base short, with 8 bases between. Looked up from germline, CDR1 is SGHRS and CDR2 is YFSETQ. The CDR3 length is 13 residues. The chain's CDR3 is CASSSGSSYEQYF. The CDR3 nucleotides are TGCGCCAGCAGCTCTGGGAGTTCCTACGAGCAGTACTTC.

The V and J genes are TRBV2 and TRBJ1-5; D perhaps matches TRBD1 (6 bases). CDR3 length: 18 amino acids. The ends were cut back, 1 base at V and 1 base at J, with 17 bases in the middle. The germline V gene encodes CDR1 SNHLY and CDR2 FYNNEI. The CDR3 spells CASSEDGRGWPSNQPQHF. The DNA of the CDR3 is TGTGCCAGCAGTGAAGATGGGAGGGGGTGGCCGAGCAATCAGCCCCAGCATTTT.

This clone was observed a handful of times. CDR3 nucleotides: TGCGCCAGCAGCTCAGACAGGGCCTATAATTCACCCCTCCACTTT. It is translated as CASSSDRAYNSPLHF. The chain combines TRBV5-1 with TRBJ1-6; 7 bases fit TRBD1. The ends lost 3 bases at V and 2 bases at J; junction bases unmatched: 2. Germline values: CDR1 SGHRS, CDR2 YFSETQ. The CDR3 runs 15 residues.

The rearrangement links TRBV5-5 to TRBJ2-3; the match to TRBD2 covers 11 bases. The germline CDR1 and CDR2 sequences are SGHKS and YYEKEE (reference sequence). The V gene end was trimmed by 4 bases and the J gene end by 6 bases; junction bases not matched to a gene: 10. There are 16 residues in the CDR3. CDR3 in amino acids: CASSIRLAGSLDTQYF. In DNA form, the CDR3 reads TGTGCCAGCAGCATACGACTAGCGGGGAGTCTGGATACGCAGTATTTT.